What follows is one T cell receptor beta chain and its context. Antigen: not known. Those patients who had chemo-refractory metastatic non-small-cell lung cancer were given focal radiation along with CTLA-4 blockade through ipilimumab. The data belong to a study of radiotherapy plus CTLA-4 blockade in lung cancer. Study-wide background: Among enrolled patients, 15% to 20% responded and roughly 30% achieved disease control. Broader study findings: In blood, tumor-derived TCR clones expanded after radiotherapy plus ipilimumab.

This CDR3 contains 16 residues. The ends were cut back, 4 bases at V and 4 bases at J, with 18 bases in the middle. Germline CDR1 reads SEHNR; CDR2 reads FQNEAQ (reference sequence). Profiling relied on immunoSEQ multiplex PCR, and the TCRdb table lists in-frame clones only, not all of them. Of fewer than 65,000 clones in the sample, 70% to 85% are singletons; the top ten hold around 6%. The TCR comes from a human donor with non-small cell lung cancer whose response to radiotherapy plus ipilimumab could not be evaluated. The rearrangement uses TRBV7-9 and TRBJ2-3, with D possibly being TRBD2 (6 bases). Source: peripheral blood, taken from a patient treated with radiotherapy plus ipilimumab. CDR3 sequence reads: CASSSAGLGGPDTQYF. DNA of the CDR3: TGTGCCAGCAGCTCCGCAGGCCTCGGGGGTCCAGATACGCAGTATTTT.